This T cell receptor (beta chain) was sequenced in a study of T-cell memory formation after mild COVID-19. Study-level results: Some clones that responded were present in memory (sampled pre-infection), which suggests cross-reactive memory joined. Still unconfirmed is whether the second-wave clones peaking on day 37 recognized SARS-CoV-2.

Germline V gene lookup returns CDR1 SGHTA and CDR2 FQGNSA. The V end was cut by 3 bases, the J end by 9 bases, with 12 bases between. The CDR3 extends over 14 amino acids. This clonotype appeared many times. Its antigen is not known. Employing constant-segment primers, 5'RACE generated TCR alpha and TCR beta cDNA libraries bearing sample barcodes and UMIs. TCRdb independently ran MiXCR on the 5' RACE reads; one entry per CDR3 protein. This sample yields 350,000 or so distinct CDR3 sequences, of which roughly 19% are seen a single time; around a fifth belongs to the top ten. The rearrangement links TRBV7-2 to TRBJ1-6, with D hard to call. This TCR derives from a man in his late teens or twenties who had mild COVID-19 (a few samples of this study predate the infection). Cell type and time point are not known. Sequencing was carried out using PBMCs or a T cell subset sorted from them (not recorded which). CDR3 sequence (DNA): TGTGCCAGCAGCTTTCAAGGGTTCTTTTCACCCCTCCACTTT. Its translation is CASSFQGFFSPLHF.